This entry features one TCR beta chain sequence. The germline V gene encodes CDR1 SGDLS and CDR2 YYNGEE. CDR3 size: 17 residues. The V gene end was trimmed by 4 bases and the J gene end by 1 base; junction bases not matched to a gene: 3. The primer mix had 60 Vbeta and 13 Jbeta primers. Using immunoSEQ multiplex PCR, the repertoire was profiled, and TCRdb retains in-frame clones only, with some absent. Of 140,000 to 150,000 clones detected, approximately 76% appear once; the ten largest clones hold 1.5% to 2%. This sample was taken from a study of cytomegalovirus exposure and HLA in healthy donors. This TCR was sampled from a man aged 35 to 55 in good health and CMV-seronegative. The sequenced sample consisted of PBMCs. This chain links TRBV9 with TRBJ2-2; 14 nucleotides match TRBD2. The CDR3 loop reads CASSPGLAGGNTGELFF. CDR3 DNA sequence: TGTGCCAGCAGCCCCGGACTAGCGGGAGGGAACACCGGGGAGCTGTTTTTT.